What follows are 21 T cell receptor beta chains derived from one specimen sequenced in a study of identical twins. TCRdb recomputed calls from the 5' RACE reads with MiXCR, one row per CDR3 protein. The table shows 1.5 million to 2 million distinct CDR3 sequences, with about 31% occurring only once. Source material: cord blood. The receptor set was obtained from a newborn girl in good health.

This clonotype came up a few times. This chain uses TRBV10-3 with TRBJ2-7; D might be TRBD1 (5 bases). V was cut by 7 bases and J by 3 bases, with 13 bases left in between. The CDR3 runs to 13 residues. The germline V gene has CDR1 ENHRY and CDR2 SYGVKD. The CDR3 DNA is TGTGCCATCACCTCACAGGTAGACTACGAGCAGTACTTC. This sequence encodes CAITSQVDYEQYF.

This clonotype was seen many times. This rearrangement joins TRBV7-2 to TRBJ2-3; a possible D gene is TRBD2 (5 bases). Germline-derived CDR1 and CDR2 are SGHTA and FQGNSA. V shed 4 bases and J shed 8 bases, with 10 bases lying between them. There are 12 residues in the CDR3. The CDR3 DNA reads as TGTGCCAGCAGCTGGGAGATTCTTACGCAGTATTTT. Residues: CASSWEILTQYF.

This sequence joins TRBV27 and TRBJ2-6; D gene uncertain. The CDR3 consists of 17 residues. V was clipped by 2 bases and J by 2 bases, with 13 bases between them. Germline V CDR1 and CDR2: MNHEY, SMNVEV (reference sequence). DNA of the CDR3: TGTGCCAGCAGTTTAGAGCCCCTACTTACTGGGGCCAACGTCCTGACTTTC. Translating it yields CASSLEPLLTGANVLTF.

This clonotype was counted many times. The CDR3 spells CASSSPGQSYEQYF. CDR3 bases: TGTGCCAGCAGTTCTCCGGGACAGAGCTACGAGCAGTACTTC. V gene TRBV7-2 combines with J gene TRBJ2-7; 7 positions agree with TRBD1. Germline V gene sequence: CDR1 SGHTA, CDR2 FQGNSA. V dropped 6 bases and J dropped 3; count of bases not matched to a gene: 8. CDR3 length: 14 amino acids.

This clonotype was recorded at least ten times. The V gene is TRBV10-3, the J gene TRBJ1-2; tentative D call: TRBD1 (5 bases). Germline loops: CDR1 ENHRY, CDR2 SYGVKD. The CDR3 runs 14 residues. V lost 4 bases, J lost 3 bases, and 12 bases lay in between. CDR3 sequence: CAISVLGVDYGYTF. The CDR3 region has the DNA TGTGCCATCAGTGTATTAGGGGTCGACTATGGCTACACCTTC.

This clonotype was picked up many times. The chain joins TRBV28 to TRBJ1-5; D is ambiguous. The CDR3 extends over 11 amino acids. Trimming cost V 5 bases and J 4 bases, with 3 bases left between them. Germline CDR1 and CDR2: MDHEN and SYDVKM. CDR3 residues: CASSPNQPQHF. In nucleotides, the CDR3 is TGTGCCAGCAGTCCAAATCAGCCCCAGCATTTT.

This sequence joins TRBV6-1 and TRBJ1-2; maybe TRBD1 (5 bases). The V end was cut by 3 bases, the J end by 5 bases, with 10 bases between. CDR1 is MNHNS, CDR2 SASEGT, per germline. This CDR3 spans 13 amino acids. As DNA, the CDR3 is TGTGCCAGCAGTGAGGGGCCCAGTTATGGCTACACCTTC. It translates to CASSEGPSYGYTF.

The CDR3 nucleotides read TGTGCCGGCAAGACGACAGATCCAGATACGCAGTATTTT. As protein: CAGKTTDPDTQYF. The chain carries TRBV28 and TRBJ2-3; D possibly corresponds to TRBD1 (5 bases). Per germline, CDR1 MDHEN and CDR2 SYDVKM. Trimming pared 11 bases from V and 4 bases from J, leaving 16 bases between. The CDR3 has 13 amino acids.

V gene TRBV3-1 combines with J gene TRBJ1-1; D might be TRBD1 (6 bases). The CDR3 consists of 16 residues. Trimming removed 0 bases from V and 6 bases from J, with 17 bases in between. Germline-derived CDR1 and CDR2 are LGHDT and YNNKEL (reference sequence). The CDR3 region is CASSQEGAGVLAEAFF. The CDR3 DNA reads as TGTGCCAGCAGCCAAGAAGGGGCAGGGGTCCTCGCTGAAGCTTTCTTT.

This clonotype appeared a few times. The chain is built from TRBV7-2 and TRBJ2-5; the D is unclear. Trimming cost V 1 base and J 5 bases, with 11 bases left between them. There are 14 residues in the CDR3. Per the germline V gene, CDR1 is SGHTA and CDR2 is FQGNSA. The CDR3 DNA reads TGTGCCAGCAGCTTAGACTTCGGCGGCGAGACCCAGTACTTC. This codes for CASSLDFGGETQYF. The variable domain in full, with the rest retrieved from reference TRBV7-2 and TRBJ2-5, is GAGVSQSPSNKVTEKGKDVELRCDPISGHTALYWYRQSLGQGLEFLIYFQGNSAPDKSGLPSDRFSAERTGGSVSTLTIQRTQQEDSAVYLCASSLDFGGETQYFGPGTRLLVL.

J is TRBJ2-6 and V is TRBV2, with TRBD1 as a possible D gene (6 bases). The V end was cut by 8 bases, the J end by 3 bases, with 17 bases between. The CDR3 totals 16 residues. CDR1 and CDR2 (germline): SNHLY, FYNNEI. CDR3 DNA sequence: TGTGCCAGCGTAAAATATACGACAGGTGGGGCCAACGTCCTGACTTTC. It yields the protein CASVKYTTGGANVLTF.

The chain links TRBV18 to TRBJ1-1, with 7 positions matching TRBD1. Germline-derived CDR1 and CDR2 are KGHSH and LQKENI. This CDR3 has 15 amino acids. V shed 4 bases, J shed 5 bases, and the junction held 10 bases outside the gene matches. CDR3 DNA: TGTGCCAGCTCACGAAGACAGGGCCCATGGACTGAAGCTTTCTTT. It codes for CASSRRQGPWTEAFF.

This clonotype was counted a few times. The chain uses TRBV14 and TRBJ2-1; D may be TRBD2 (6 bases). Germline CDR1 is SGHDN and CDR2 is FVKESK. CDR3 length: 14 amino acids. V lost 1 base and J 7 bases, leaving 11 bases between the germline ends. CDR3 nucleotide sequence: TGTGCCAGCAGCCAAGCGGGAGCGTGGAATGAGCAGTTCTTC. Protein: CASSQAGAWNEQFF.

Comments on this clonotype: Because the CDR3 is missing its conserved closing phenylalanine or tryptophan, this is likely a read error. The chain links TRBV4-1 to TRBJ1-5; 7 bases map to TRBD1. Looked up from germline, CDR1 is MGHRA and CDR2 is YSYEKL. The V segment lost 3 bases and the J segment 6 bases; nucleotides outside the gene matches: 5. The CDR3 consists of 14 residues. The CDR3 nucleotides read TGCGCCAGCAGCCAGTGGACAGGCCGTCAGCCCCAGCATATT. This translates into CASSQWTGRQPQHI.

The rearrangement links TRBV2 to TRBJ1-5; TRBD1 agrees at 7 bases. The CDR3 runs 15 residues. Germline CDR1 is SNHLY and CDR2 is FYNNEI. V shed 5 bases and J 2 bases; nucleotides not matched to a gene: 6. The chain's CDR3 is CASSPQGQRNQPQHF. CDR3 nucleotides: TGTGCCAGCAGTCCTCAGGGACAGCGCAATCAGCCCCAGCATTTT.

Many counts were recorded for this clonotype. The J gene is TRBJ1-1, the V gene TRBV2, with no clear D. V shed 4 bases and J shed 4 bases, with 7 bases lying between them. Germline loops: CDR1 SNHLY, CDR2 FYNNEI. CDR3 length: 12 amino acids. The CDR3 spells CASSGTGTEAFF. The CDR3 DNA follows: TGTGCCAGCAGTGGGACGGGCACTGAAGCTTTCTTT.

Note on this clonotype: A read error is possible here, since a much larger clone lies one base away. The V and J genes are TRBV27 and TRBJ1-1, with no clear D. CDR1 and CDR2 from the germline V gene are MNHEY and SMNVEV (reference sequence). The CDR3 totals 13 residues. Here the CDR3 DNA reads TGTGCCAGCAGTTTAGGCAGGTACACTGGAGCTTTCTTT. Its protein is CASSLGRYTGAFF.

This clonotype has only a few counts. The CDR3, as DNA: TGCAGTGCTAGGACTAGCCGGAATACGCAGTATTTT. Translation: CSARTSRNTQYF. V is TRBV20-1 and J is TRBJ2-3; 7 nucleotides match TRBD2. J was trimmed by 7 bases and V by 3 bases; bases with no gene match: 4. CDR1 is DFQATT, CDR2 SNEGSKA, per germline (reference sequence). CDR3 length: 12 amino acids.

In this sample, this clonotype turned up a few times. The CDR3 region has the DNA TGTGCCAGCAGTGAAGCGCTAGCGGCGGATACGCAGTATTTT. It encodes CASSEALAADTQYF. The genes are TRBV6-1 and TRBJ2-3; 7 bases line up with TRBD2. After removal of 0 bases from V and 6 bases from J, the junction contained 3 bases not matched to a gene. Germline V CDR1 and CDR2: MNHNS, SASEGT. This CDR3 spans 14 amino acids.

This clonotype was detected only a few times. The chain employs TRBV29-1 and TRBJ2-3, with TRBD2 matching over 9 bases. The germline CDR1 and CDR2 sequences are SQVTM and ANQGSEA. V trimming: 7 bases; J trimming: 0 bases; junction bases outside the gene matches: 8. The CDR3 loop spans 15 amino acids. The CDR3 nucleotides are TGCAGCGCCAGACTAGCGGATCTCAGCACAGATACGCAGTATTTT. Its protein is CSARLADLSTDTQYF.

The V and J genes are TRBV18 and TRBJ2-7, with 7 nucleotides matching TRBD2. CDR1 is KGHSH and CDR2 is LQKENI in the germline V gene. CDR3 length: 17 amino acids. V shed 3 bases and J 3 bases; nucleotides not matched to a gene: 14. DNA of the CDR3: TGTGCCAGCTCACCTCCGAACGAGAGACTAGCTCTCTACGAGCAGTACTTC. It specifies CASSPPNERLALYEQYF.